Listed below are T cell receptor beta chains from one sample, sequenced in a study of Graves' ophthalmopathy and Graves' hyperthyroidism. TCRdb re-analysed the multiplex PCR reads in MiXCR, keeping a single row per CDR3 protein. This table has under 350,000 distinct CDR3 sequences, about 17% appearing once. The specimen sequenced was peripheral blood. All receptors derive from an adult man with Graves' ophthalmopathy. CDR3s include the opening cysteine and the closing phenylalanine or tryptophan.

j_call: TRBJ2-6; v_call: TRBV7-9; cdr3_aa: CASSQRRGNVLTF
j_call: TRBJ1-3; v_call: TRBV12-3/TRBV12-4; cdr3_aa: CASSFQGAAGGNTIYF
j_call: TRBJ2-7; v_call: TRBV11-2; cdr3_aa: CASSLDPAGDEQYF
j_call: TRBJ2-5; v_call: TRBV11-2; cdr3_aa: CASTLGGTSGLAQETQYF
j_call: TRBJ2-5; v_call: TRBV29-1; cdr3_aa: CSVDGWERGETQYF
j_call: TRBJ1-1; v_call: TRBV5-1; cdr3_aa: CASSARTDETEAFF
j_call: TRBJ1-2; v_call: TRBV2; cdr3_aa: CASTVEIGGYTF
j_call: TRBJ2-2; v_call: TRBV4-3; cdr3_aa: CASSQEGAGSNTGELFF
j_call: TRBJ1-6; v_call: TRBV2; cdr3_aa: CASSVEVNSPLHF
j_call: TRBJ1-1; v_call: TRBV28; cdr3_aa: CASSEGTMNTEAFF
j_call: TRBJ1-5; v_call: TRBV5-8; cdr3_aa: CASSTRVYGNQPQHF
j_call: TRBJ1-5; v_call: TRBV6-1; cdr3_aa: CASLGALGQPQHF